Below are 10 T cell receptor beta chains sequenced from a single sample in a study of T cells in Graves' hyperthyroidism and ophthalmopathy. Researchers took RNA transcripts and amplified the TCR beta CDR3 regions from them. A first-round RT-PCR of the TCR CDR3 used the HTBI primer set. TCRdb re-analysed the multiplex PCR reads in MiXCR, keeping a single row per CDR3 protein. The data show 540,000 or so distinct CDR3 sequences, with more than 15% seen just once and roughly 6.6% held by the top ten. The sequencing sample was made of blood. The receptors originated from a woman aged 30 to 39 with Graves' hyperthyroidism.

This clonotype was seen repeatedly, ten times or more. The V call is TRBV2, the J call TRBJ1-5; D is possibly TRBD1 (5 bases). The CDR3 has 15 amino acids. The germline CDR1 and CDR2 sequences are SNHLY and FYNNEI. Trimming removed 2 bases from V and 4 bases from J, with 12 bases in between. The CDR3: CASSERRGLNQPQHF. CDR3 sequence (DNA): TGTGCCAGCAGTGAACGCCGGGGGTTAAATCAGCCCCAGCATTTT.

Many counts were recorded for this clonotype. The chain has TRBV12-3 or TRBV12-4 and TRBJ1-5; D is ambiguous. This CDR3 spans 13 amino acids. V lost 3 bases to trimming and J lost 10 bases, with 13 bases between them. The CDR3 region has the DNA TGTGCCAGCAGTTTTGGGTTCAAAGGCCCCCAGCATTTT. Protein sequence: CASSFGFKGPQHF.

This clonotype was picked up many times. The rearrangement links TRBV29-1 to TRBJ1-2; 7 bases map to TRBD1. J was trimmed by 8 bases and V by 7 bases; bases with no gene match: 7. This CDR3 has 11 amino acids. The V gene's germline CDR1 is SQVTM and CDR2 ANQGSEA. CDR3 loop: CSGETGKGYTF. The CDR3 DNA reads TGCAGCGGAGAGACAGGGAAGGGCTACACCTTC.

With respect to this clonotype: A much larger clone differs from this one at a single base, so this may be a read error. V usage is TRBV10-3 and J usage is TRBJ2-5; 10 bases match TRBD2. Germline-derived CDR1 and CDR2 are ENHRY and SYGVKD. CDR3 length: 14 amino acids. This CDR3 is CAVSEREGVETQYF. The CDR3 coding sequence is TGTGCCGTCAGTGAGCGGGAGGGCGTGGAGACCCAGTACTTC.

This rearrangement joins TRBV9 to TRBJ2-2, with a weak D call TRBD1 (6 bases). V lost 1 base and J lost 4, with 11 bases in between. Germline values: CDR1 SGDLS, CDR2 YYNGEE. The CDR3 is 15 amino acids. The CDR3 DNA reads TGTGCCAGCAGCGTAATACAGGGCGGCACCGGGGAGCTGTTTTTT. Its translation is CASSVIQGGTGELFF.

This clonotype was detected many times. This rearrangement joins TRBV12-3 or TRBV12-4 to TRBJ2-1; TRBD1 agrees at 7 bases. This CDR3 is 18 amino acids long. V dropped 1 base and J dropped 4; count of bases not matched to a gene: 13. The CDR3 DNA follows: TGTGCCAGCAGTTTAGTATCGACAGGGCGTTCCCCTTACAATGAGCAGTTCTTC. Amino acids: CASSLVSTGRSPYNEQFF.

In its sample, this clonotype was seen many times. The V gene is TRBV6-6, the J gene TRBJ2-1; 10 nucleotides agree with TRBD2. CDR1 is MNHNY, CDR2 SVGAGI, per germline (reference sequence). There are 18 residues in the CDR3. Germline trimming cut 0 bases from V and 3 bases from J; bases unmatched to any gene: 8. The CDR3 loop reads CASSYSITAGGYYNEQFF. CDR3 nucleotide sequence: TGTGCCAGCAGTTACTCGATAACAGCGGGAGGGTACTACAATGAGCAGTTCTTC.

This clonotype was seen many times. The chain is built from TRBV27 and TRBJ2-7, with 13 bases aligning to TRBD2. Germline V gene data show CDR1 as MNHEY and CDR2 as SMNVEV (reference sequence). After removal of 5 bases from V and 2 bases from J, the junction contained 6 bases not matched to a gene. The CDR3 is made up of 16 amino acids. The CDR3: CASSGRLAGGPYEQYF. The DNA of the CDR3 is TGTGCCAGCAGTGGCAGACTAGCGGGAGGCCCCTACGAGCAGTACTTC.

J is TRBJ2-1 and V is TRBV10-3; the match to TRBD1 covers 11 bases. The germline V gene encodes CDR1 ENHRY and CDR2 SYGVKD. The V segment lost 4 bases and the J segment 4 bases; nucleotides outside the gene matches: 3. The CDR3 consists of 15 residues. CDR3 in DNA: TGTGCCATCAGTGGGACAGGGGGCTTATACAATGAGCAGTTCTTC. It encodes CAISGTGGLYNEQFF.

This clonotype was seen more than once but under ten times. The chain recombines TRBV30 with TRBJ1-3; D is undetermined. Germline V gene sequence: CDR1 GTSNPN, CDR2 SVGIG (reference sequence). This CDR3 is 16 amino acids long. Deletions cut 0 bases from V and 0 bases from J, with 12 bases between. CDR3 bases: TGTGCCTGGAGTGTCCCCAATCCGGGCTCTGGAAACACCATATATTTT. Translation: CAWSVPNPGSGNTIYF.